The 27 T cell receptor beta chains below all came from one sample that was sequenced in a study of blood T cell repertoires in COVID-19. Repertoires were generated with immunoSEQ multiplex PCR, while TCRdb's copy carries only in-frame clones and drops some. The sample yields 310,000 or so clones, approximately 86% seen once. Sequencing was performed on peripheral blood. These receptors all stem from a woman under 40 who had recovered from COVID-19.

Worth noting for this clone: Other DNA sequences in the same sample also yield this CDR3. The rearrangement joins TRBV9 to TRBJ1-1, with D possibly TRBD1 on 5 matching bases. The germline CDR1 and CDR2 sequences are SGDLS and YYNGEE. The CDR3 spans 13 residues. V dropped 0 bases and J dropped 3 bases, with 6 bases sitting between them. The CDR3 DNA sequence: TGTGCCAGCAGCGTAGGACAGTACACTGAAGCTTTCTTT. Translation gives CASSVGQYTEAFF.

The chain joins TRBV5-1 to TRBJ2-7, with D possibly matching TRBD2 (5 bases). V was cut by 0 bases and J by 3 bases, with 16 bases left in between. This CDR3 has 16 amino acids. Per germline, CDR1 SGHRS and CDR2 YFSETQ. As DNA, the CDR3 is TGCGCCAGCAGCTTGGCCGCCGGGGTCAAAATCTACGAGCAGTACTTC. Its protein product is CASSLAAGVKIYEQYF. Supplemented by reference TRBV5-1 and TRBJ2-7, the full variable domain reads KAGVTQTPRYLIKTRGQQVTLSCSPISGHRSVSWYQQTPGQGLQFLFEYFSETQRNKGNFPGRFSGRQFSNSRSEMNVSTLELGDSALYLCASSLAAGVKIYEQYFGPGTRLTVT.

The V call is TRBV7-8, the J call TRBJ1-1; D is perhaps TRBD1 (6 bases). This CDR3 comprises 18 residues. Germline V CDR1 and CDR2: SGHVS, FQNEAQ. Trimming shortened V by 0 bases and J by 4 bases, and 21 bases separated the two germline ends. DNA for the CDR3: TGTGCCAGCAGCTTAGCACAAGTCCGGGACAAGAAGGGCACTGAAGCTTTCTTT. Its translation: CASSLAQVRDKKGTEAFF.

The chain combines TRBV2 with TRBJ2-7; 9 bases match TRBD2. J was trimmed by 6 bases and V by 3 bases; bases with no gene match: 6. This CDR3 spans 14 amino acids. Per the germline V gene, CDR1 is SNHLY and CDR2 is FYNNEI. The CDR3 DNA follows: TGTGCCAGCAGTGATCATAGCGGGAGCGGCGAGCAGTACTTC. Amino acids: CASSDHSGSGEQYF.

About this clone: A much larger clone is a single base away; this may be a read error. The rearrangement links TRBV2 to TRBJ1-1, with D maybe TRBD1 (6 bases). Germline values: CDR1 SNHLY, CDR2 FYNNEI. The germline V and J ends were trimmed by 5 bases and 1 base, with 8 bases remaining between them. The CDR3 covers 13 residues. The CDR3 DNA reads TGTGCCAGCAGTCAGACAGGGAACACTGAAGCTTTCTTT. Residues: CASSQTGNTEAFF.

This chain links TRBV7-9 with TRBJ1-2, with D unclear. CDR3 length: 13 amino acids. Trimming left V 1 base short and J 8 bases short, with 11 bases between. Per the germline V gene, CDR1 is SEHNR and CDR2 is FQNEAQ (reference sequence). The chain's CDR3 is CASSLDSPWGYTF. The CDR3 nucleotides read TGTGCCAGCAGCTTAGACTCACCTTGGGGCTACACCTTC.

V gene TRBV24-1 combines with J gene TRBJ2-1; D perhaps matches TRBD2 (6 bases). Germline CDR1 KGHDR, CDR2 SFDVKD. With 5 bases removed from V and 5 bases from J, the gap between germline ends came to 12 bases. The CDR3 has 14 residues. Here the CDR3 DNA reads TGTGCCACCAGTGGAATAGCTAGCGACAATGAGCAGTTCTTC. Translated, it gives CATSGIASDNEQFF.

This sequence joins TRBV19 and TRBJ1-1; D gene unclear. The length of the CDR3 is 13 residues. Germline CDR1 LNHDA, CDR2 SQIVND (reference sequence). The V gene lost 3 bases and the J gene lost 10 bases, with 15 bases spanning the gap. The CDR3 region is CASSIGVFEGAFF. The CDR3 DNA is TGTGCCAGTAGTATCGGAGTCTTCGAAGGAGCTTTCTTT.

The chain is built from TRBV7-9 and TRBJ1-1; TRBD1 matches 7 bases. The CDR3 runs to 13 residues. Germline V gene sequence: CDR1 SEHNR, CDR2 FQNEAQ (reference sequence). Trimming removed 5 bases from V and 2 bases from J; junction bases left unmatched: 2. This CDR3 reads CASSGTANTEAFF. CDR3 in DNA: TGTGCCAGCAGCGGGACAGCCAACACTGAAGCTTTCTTT.

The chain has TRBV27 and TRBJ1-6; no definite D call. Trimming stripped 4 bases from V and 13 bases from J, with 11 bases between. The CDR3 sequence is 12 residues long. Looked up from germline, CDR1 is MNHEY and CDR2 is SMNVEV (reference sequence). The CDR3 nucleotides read TGTGCCAGCAGTTCACATTCAATGCCCCTCCACTTT. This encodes CASSSHSMPLHF.

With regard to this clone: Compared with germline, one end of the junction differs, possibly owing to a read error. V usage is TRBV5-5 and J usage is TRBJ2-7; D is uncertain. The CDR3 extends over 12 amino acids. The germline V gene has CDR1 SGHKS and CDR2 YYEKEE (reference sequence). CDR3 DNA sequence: TGTGTCAGCAGCTTTCTCCGGGACGAGCAGTACTTC. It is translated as CVSSFLRDEQYF. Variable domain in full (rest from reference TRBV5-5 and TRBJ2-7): DAGVTQSPTHLIKTRGQQVTLRCSPISGHKSVSWYQQVLGQGPQFIFQYYEKEERGRGNFPDRFSARQFPNYSSELNVNALLLGDSALYLCVSSFLRDEQYFGPGTRLTVT.

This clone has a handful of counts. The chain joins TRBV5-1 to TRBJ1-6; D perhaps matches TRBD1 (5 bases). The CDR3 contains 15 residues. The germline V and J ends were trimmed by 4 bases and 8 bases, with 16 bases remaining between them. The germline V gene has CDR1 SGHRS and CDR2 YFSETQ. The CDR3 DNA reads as TGCGCCAGCAGCCTGGCCGGGGGGAACTATTCACCCCTCCACTTT. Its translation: CASSLAGGNYSPLHF.

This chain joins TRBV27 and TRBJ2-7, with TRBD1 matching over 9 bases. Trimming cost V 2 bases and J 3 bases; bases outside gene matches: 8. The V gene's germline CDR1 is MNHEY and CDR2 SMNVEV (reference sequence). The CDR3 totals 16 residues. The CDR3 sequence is CASSLQGTGLIYEQYF. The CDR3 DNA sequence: TGTGCCAGCAGTTTACAGGGGACAGGGCTAATCTACGAGCAGTACTTC.

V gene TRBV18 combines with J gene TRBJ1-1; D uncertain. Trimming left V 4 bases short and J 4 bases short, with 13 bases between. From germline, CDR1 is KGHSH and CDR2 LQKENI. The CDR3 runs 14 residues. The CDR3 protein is CASSRQSAATEAFF. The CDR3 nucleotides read TGTGCCAGCTCACGCCAGTCGGCGGCCACTGAAGCTTTCTTT.

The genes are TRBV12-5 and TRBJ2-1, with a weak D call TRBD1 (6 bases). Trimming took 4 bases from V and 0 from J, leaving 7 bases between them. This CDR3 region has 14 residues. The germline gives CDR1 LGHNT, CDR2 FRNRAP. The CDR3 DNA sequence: TGTGCTAGTGGTTCAGGGGACTCCTACAATGAGCAGTTCTTC. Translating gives CASGSGDSYNEQFF.

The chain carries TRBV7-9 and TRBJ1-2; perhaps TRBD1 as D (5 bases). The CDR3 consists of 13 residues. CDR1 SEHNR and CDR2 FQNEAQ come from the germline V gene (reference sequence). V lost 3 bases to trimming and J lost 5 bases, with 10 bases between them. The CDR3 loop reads CASSLGGRYGYTF. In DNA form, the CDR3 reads TGTGCCAGCAGCTTGGGGGGAAGGTATGGCTACACCTTC.

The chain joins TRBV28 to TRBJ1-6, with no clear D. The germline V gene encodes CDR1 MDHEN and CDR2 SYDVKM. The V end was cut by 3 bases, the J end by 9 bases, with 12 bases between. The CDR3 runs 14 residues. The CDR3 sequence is CASSFSTPGSPLHF. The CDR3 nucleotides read TGTGCCAGCAGTTTTTCAACCCCGGGTTCACCCCTCCACTTT.

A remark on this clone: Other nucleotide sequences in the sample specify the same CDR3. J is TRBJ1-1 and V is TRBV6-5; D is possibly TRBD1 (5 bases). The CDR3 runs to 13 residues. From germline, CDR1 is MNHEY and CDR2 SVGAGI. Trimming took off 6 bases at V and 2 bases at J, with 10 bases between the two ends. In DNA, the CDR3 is TGTGCCAGCAGCCGGGACTCAAACACTGAAGCTTTCTTT. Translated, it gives CASSRDSNTEAFF.

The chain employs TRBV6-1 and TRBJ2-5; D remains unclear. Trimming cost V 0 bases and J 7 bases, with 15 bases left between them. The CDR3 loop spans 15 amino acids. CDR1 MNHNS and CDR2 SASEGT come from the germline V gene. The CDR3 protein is CASSEASGPYGTQYF. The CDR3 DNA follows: TGTGCCAGCAGTGAAGCGTCTGGTCCCTATGGGACCCAGTACTTC.

Here the CDR3 DNA reads TGTGCCAGCAGCAACCAGCCGGGACAGCTCTACGAGCAGTACTTC. Its translation is CASSNQPGQLYEQYF. The chain recombines TRBV9 with TRBJ2-7; 7 bases are shared with TRBD1. The CDR3 is 15 amino acids. The junction had 10 bases not matched to a gene; V was cut back by 4 bases and J by 3 bases. Germline V lookup: CDR1 SGDLS, CDR2 YYNGEE.

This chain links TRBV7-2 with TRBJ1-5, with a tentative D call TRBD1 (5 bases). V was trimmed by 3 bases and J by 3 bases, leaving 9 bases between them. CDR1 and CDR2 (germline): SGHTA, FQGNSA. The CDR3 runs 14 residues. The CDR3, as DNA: TGTGCCAGCAGCTTCAGACAGAACAATCAGCCCCAGCATTTT. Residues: CASSFRQNNQPQHF.

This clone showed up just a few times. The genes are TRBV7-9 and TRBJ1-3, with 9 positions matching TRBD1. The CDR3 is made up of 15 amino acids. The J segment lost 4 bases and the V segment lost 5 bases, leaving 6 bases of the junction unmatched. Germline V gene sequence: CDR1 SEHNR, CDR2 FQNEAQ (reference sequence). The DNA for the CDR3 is TGTGCCAGCAGCCCACAGGGGGCTTCCGGAAACACCATATATTTT. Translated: CASSPQGASGNTIYF.

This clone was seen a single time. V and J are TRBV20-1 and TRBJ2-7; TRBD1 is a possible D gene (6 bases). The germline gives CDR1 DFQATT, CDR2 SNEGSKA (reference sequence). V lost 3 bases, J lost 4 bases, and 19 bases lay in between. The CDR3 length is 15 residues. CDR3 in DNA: TGCAGTGCTAGTAATCCAGGGGTCGGGGAATACGAGCAGTACTTC. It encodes CSASNPGVGEYEQYF.

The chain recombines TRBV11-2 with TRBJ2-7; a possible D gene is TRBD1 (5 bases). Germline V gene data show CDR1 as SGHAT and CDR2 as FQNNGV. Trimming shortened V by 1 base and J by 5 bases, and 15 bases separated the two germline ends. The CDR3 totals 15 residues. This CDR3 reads CASSLGGPPYDEQYF. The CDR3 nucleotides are TGTGCCAGCAGCTTAGGGGGCCCTCCCTACGACGAGCAGTACTTC. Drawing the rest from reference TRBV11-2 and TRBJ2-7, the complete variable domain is EAGVAQSPRYKIIEKRQSVAFWCNPISGHATLYWYQQILGQGPKLLIQFQNNGVVDDSQLPKDRFSAERLKGVDSTLKIQPAKLEDSAVYLCASSLGGPPYDEQYFGPGTRLTVT.

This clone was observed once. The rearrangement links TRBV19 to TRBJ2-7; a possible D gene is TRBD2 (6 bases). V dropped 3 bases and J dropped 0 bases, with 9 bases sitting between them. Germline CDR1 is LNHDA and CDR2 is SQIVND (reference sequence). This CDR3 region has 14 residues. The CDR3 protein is CASSMGLPSYEQYF. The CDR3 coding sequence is TGTGCCAGTAGTATGGGACTGCCCTCCTACGAGCAGTACTTC.

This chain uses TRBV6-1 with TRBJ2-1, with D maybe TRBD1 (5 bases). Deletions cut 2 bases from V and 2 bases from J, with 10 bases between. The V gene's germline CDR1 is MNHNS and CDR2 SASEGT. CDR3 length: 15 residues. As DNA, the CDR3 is TGTGCCAGCAGTGAACAGCAGGGTGCCTACAATGAGCAGTTCTTC. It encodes CASSEQQGAYNEQFF.

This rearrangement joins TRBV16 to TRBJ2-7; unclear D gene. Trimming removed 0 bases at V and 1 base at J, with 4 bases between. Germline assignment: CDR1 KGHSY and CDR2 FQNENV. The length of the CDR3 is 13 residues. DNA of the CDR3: TGTGCCAGCAGCCAATCTACTTCCTACGAGCAGTACTTC. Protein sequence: CASSQSTSYEQYF. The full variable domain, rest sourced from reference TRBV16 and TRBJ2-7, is GEEVAQTPKHLVRGEGQKAKLYCAPIKGHSYVFWYQQVLKNEFKFLISFQNENVFDETGMPKERFSAKCLPNSPCSLEIQATKLEDSAVYFCASSQSTSYEQYFGPGTRLTVT.